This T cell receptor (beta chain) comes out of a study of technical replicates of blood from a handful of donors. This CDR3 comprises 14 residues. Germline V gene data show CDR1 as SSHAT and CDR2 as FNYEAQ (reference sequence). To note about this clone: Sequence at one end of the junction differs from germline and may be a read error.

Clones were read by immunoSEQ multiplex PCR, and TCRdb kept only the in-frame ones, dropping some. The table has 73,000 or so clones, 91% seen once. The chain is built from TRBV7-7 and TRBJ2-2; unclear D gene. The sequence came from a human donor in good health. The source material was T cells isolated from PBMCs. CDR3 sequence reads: CASSLGTVTGELFF. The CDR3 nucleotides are TGTGCTAGCAGCTTAGGCACAGTTACCGGGGAGCTGTTTTTT.